Included here is one T cell receptor (beta chain) sequence, with context. Antigen: not known. Germline V gives CDR1 SGHDT, CDR2 YYEEEE. The CDR3 contains 13 residues. Researchers ran the PCR with 60 Vbeta and 13 Jbeta primers. This table comes from immunoSEQ multiplex PCR, and its TCRdb copy is limited to in-frame clones, with some not included. The repertoire includes under 250,000 clones, about 80% of them detected once, and just under 3% sits in the top ten. These data come from a study of cytomegalovirus exposure and HLA in healthy donors. Study in general: Prior work identified under 130 million unique TCR beta sequences in 150 million to 200 million T cells. Study-level findings and limits: Data from an earlier analysis indicated that most TCR beta V segments were productive either about 87% or about 30% of the time. A later analysis reported that several of the most significant clusters appeared to be linked to common viral pathogens, among them Epstein-Barr virus. Most CMV-associated TCR beta chains were later found to appear HLA-restricted.

This receptor was taken from a woman aged 30 to 39 in good health and CMV-seronegative. The chain has TRBV5-6 and TRBJ2-5; D not certain. The J call is uncertain, as TRBJ2-7 better fits the DNA end. Source material: PBMCs. The CDR3 DNA follows: TGTGCCAGCAGCCGTAGGAGCTCCTACGAGCAGTACTTC. This gives the protein CASSRRSSYEQYF.